The 20 T cell receptor beta chains presented below share a single source sample, sequenced in a study of T-cell reconstitution after alpha-beta-depleted transplantation in children. Preparation of the TCRbeta library was carried out with unique molecular identifiers. TCRdb fed the PCR reads into MiXCR, producing one record per CDR3 protein. The sample lists some 200,000 distinct CDR3 sequences; about 6.4% were seen once. Sequenced here: PBMCs from the stem cell graft donor, sampled from the stem cell graft. The receptors originated from a human donor who donated a stem cell graft to a child with Wiskott-Aldrich syndrome.

This clonotype has just a few counts. The V call is TRBV18, the J call TRBJ2-3; 14 bases match TRBD2. V was pared by 1 base and J by 6 bases, with 3 bases of the junction left unmatched. The CDR3 has 16 residues. Germline lookup yields CDR1 KGHSH and CDR2 LQKENI. The CDR3 spells CASSPRTSGGSDTQYF. The CDR3 DNA follows: TGTGCCAGCTCACCACGGACTAGCGGGGGGAGTGATACGCAGTATTTT.

This clonotype has a count of ten or more. The J gene is TRBJ1-5, the V gene TRBV12-3 or TRBV12-4; TRBD1 matches 9 bases. J lost 3 bases, V lost 4 bases, and 7 bases had no gene match. This CDR3 region has 16 residues. The CDR3 DNA sequence: TGTGCCAGCAGTTACCCCGGGACAGGGAACAATCAGCCCCAGCATTTT. Its protein is CASSYPGTGNNQPQHF.

Concerning this clonotype: A much bigger clone sits one base away, suggesting this may be a read error. CDR3 in DNA: TGTGCCAGCAGTACCGGGACTAGCGGGAGGTCCAAAAACATTCAGCACTTC. The encoded protein is CASSTGTSGRSKNIQHF. The gene calls are TRBV12-3 or TRBV12-4 and TRBJ2-4; TRBD2 aligns across 15 bases. The CDR3 has 17 residues.

At least ten counts were recorded for this clonotype. The V and J genes are TRBV12-3 or TRBV12-4 and TRBJ2-5; D is ambiguous. Trimming shortened V by 2 bases and J by 2 bases, and 6 bases separated the two germline ends. This CDR3 has 13 amino acids. The CDR3 sequence is CASSLLEQETQYF. Here the CDR3 DNA reads TGTGCCAGCAGTTTACTTGAACAAGAGACCCAGTACTTC.

This clonotype was observed many times. The CDR3 here is CSVNRGDLVYTF. DNA of the CDR3: TGCAGCGTCAATCGGGGGGATTTGGTCTACACCTTC. The V call is TRBV29-1, the J call TRBJ1-2; D is possibly TRBD1 (5 bases). The CDR3 extends over 12 amino acids. Per the germline V gene, CDR1 is SQVTM and CDR2 is ANQGSEA. V lost 6 bases and J lost 10, with 18 bases in between.

V gene TRBV20-1 combines with J gene TRBJ2-5; no firm D call. The CDR3 totals 17 residues. The V end was cut by 0 bases, the J end by 5 bases, with 22 bases between. Germline-derived CDR1 and CDR2 are DFQATT and SNEGSKA (reference sequence). As DNA, the CDR3 is TGCAGTGCTAGAGATCAGTCAGGTCTGGGTTTTTGGGAGACCCAGTACTTC. It yields the protein CSARDQSGLGFWETQYF.

This clonotype has ten or more counts. This sequence joins TRBV20-1 and TRBJ2-1; weak D call: TRBD2 (6 bases). The CDR3 length is 14 residues. Germline-derived CDR1 and CDR2 are DFQATT and SNEGSKA (reference sequence). The germline V and J ends were trimmed by 5 bases and 3 bases, with 14 bases remaining between them. This CDR3 reads CSAAPEGYYNEQFF. The CDR3 DNA reads as TGCAGTGCTGCACCGGAGGGTTACTACAATGAGCAGTTCTTC.

This clonotype appeared many times. The chain combines TRBV12-3 or TRBV12-4 with TRBJ2-7, with TRBD1 as a possible D gene (6 bases). The CDR3 runs 14 residues. V was cut by 7 bases and J by 1 base, with 14 bases left in between. The CDR3 is CASKLGQTSYEQYF. The CDR3, as DNA: TGTGCCAGCAAGCTCGGACAGACATCCTACGAGCAGTACTTC.

This clonotype occurred many times. The V call is TRBV12-3 or TRBV12-4, the J call TRBJ2-7, with 7 bases matching TRBD1. This CDR3 comprises 15 residues. Unmatched junction bases numbered 8, after V lost 6 bases and J lost 0 bases. This CDR3 is CASREGQLISYEQYF. The CDR3 region has the DNA TGTGCCAGCAGAGAGGGACAGCTAATCTCCTACGAGCAGTACTTC.

The chain has TRBV2 and TRBJ1-5, with a possible D match to TRBD1 (6 bases). Per germline, CDR1 SNHLY and CDR2 FYNNEI. The CDR3 is 17 residues long. V was pared by 2 bases and J by 0 bases, with 14 bases between. CDR3 bases: TGTGCCAGCAGTGAATGGGGGCCCGTCTATAGCAATCAGCCCCAGCATTTT. Encoded protein: CASSEWGPVYSNQPQHF.

The rearrangement links TRBV12-3 or TRBV12-4 to TRBJ1-3, with a weak D call TRBD1 (5 bases). There are 15 residues in the CDR3. V lost 4 bases to trimming and J lost 10 bases, with 20 bases between them. Here the CDR3 reads CASSSERGLLRTIYF. The CDR3 region has the DNA TGTGCCAGCAGTTCTGAGAGGGGCCTCCTCCGGACCATATATTTT.

This clonotype was seen repeatedly, ten times or more. V usage is TRBV6-6 and J usage is TRBJ2-1; D not resolved. Germline V gene lookup returns CDR1 MNHNY and CDR2 SVGAGI (reference sequence). Trimming removed 6 bases from V and 4 bases from J, with 10 bases in between. The CDR3 contains 13 residues. The CDR3 is CASRGDPYNEQFF. The CDR3 nucleotides are TGTGCCAGCAGAGGCGACCCGTACAATGAGCAGTTCTTC.

This clonotype was seen many times. This chain connects TRBV11-1 to TRBJ2-4, with D tentatively TRBD2 (5 bases). With 3 bases removed from V and 4 bases from J, the gap between germline ends came to 25 bases. CDR1 is SGHAT, CDR2 FQDESV, per germline (reference sequence). The CDR3 runs to 19 residues. CDR3 in DNA: TGTGCCAGCAGCTTTGAGTTCTCCGGGGAAACATATACGAAAAACATTCAGTACTTC. It yields the protein CASSFEFSGETYTKNIQYF.

This clonotype has a count of ten or more. This chain connects TRBV6-1 to TRBJ2-3; D is possibly TRBD2 (5 bases). V lost 2 bases, J lost 11 bases, and 11 bases lay in between. CDR1 is MNHNS and CDR2 is SASEGT in the germline V gene. This CDR3 comprises 12 residues. CDR3 protein: CASSERAAGQYF. The CDR3 coding sequence is TGTGCCAGCAGTGAAAGAGCGGCGGGGCAGTATTTT.

At least ten counts were recorded for this clonotype. This chain links TRBV5-5 with TRBJ2-2, with D hard to call. Trimming pared 2 bases from V and 6 bases from J, leaving 11 bases between. This CDR3 is 14 amino acids long. From germline, CDR1 is SGHKS and CDR2 YYEKEE (reference sequence). DNA for the CDR3: TGTGCCAGCAGCTTAGTCGGCAGTCCCGGGGAGCTGTTTTTT. Translating it yields CASSLVGSPGELFF.

This clonotype was recorded many times. J is TRBJ1-5 and V is TRBV20-1, with a tentative D call TRBD1 (5 bases). V was trimmed by 6 bases and J by 3 bases, leaving 15 bases between them. This CDR3 has 14 amino acids. CDR1 DFQATT and CDR2 SNEGSKA come from the germline V gene (reference sequence). The CDR3 bases are TGCAGTGCCCCCATGGGGCGGTTCAATCAGCCCCAGCATTTT. It specifies CSAPMGRFNQPQHF.

The rearrangement links TRBV20-1 to TRBJ2-6; D gene ambiguous. The V end was cut by 5 bases, the J end by 0 bases, with 11 bases between. There are 15 residues in the CDR3. Germline V CDR1 and CDR2: DFQATT, SNEGSKA (reference sequence). DNA of the CDR3: TGCAGTGCTTCCCGGGCCCTCTCTGGGGCCAACGTCCTGACTTTC. This sequence encodes CSASRALSGANVLTF.

This clonotype came up many times. The chain employs TRBV20-1 and TRBJ2-7; D gene ambiguous. The germline V gene has CDR1 DFQATT and CDR2 SNEGSKA (reference sequence). This CDR3 is built from 15 residues. V dropped 5 bases and J dropped 0 bases, with 17 bases sitting between them. The chain's CDR3 is CSAPHPASASYEQYF. CDR3 DNA: TGCAGTGCTCCCCACCCGGCTTCTGCCTCCTACGAGCAGTACTTC.

This clonotype was counted between two and nine times. V and J are TRBV18 and TRBJ2-3; weak D call: TRBD2 (6 bases). The CDR3 has 16 residues. Germline assignment: CDR1 KGHSH and CDR2 LQKENI. The V end lost 0 bases, the J end lost 2 bases, and 12 bases lay between the germline ends. The CDR3 protein is CASSPPEGLSTDTQYF. The CDR3 bases are TGTGCCAGCTCACCACCCGAGGGACTCTCCACAGATACGCAGTATTTT. The variable domain in full, with the rest retrieved from reference TRBV18 and TRBJ2-3, is NAGVMQNPRHLVRRRGQEARLRCSPMKGHSHVYWYRQLPEEGLKFMVYLQKENIIDESGMPKERFSAEFPKEGPSILRIQQVVRGDSAAYFCASSPPEGLSTDTQYFGPGTRLTVL.

This clonotype was counted only a few times. The chain carries TRBV12-3 or TRBV12-4 and TRBJ1-5; maybe TRBD1 (5 bases). This CDR3 spans 16 amino acids. V lost 6 bases and J lost 1, with 16 bases in between. CDR3 bases: TGTGCCAGCAGGCCCTCGGGGGAAGTCAGCAATCAGCCCCAGCATTTT. Its translation: CASRPSGEVSNQPQHF.